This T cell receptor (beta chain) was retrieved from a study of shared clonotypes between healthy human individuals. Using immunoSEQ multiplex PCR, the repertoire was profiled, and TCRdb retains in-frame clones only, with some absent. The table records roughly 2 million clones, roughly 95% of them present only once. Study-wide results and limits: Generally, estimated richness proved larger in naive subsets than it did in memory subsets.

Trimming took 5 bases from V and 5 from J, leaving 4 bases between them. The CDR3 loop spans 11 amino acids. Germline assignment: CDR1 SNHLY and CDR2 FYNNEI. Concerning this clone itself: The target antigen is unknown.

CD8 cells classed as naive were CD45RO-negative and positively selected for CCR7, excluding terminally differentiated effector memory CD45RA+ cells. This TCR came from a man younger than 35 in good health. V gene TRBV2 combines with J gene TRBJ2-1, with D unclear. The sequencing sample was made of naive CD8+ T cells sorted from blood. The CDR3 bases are TGTGCCAGCAGTCCCGACAATGAGCAGTTCTTC. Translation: CASSPDNEQFF. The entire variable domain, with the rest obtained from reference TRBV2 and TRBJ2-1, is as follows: EPEVTQTPSHQVTQMGQEVILRCVPISNHLYFYWYRQILGQKVEFLVSFYNNEISEKSEIFDDQFSVERPDGSNFTLKIRSTKLEDSAMYFCASSPDNEQFFGPGTRLTVL.